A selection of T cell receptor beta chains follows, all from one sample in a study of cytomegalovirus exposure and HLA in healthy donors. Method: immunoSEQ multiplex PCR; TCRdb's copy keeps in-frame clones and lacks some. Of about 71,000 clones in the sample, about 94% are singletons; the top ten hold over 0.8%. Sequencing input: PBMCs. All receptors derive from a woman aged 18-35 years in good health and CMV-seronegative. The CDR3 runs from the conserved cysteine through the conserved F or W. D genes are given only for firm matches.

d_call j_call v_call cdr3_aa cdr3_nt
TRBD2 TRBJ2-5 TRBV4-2 CASSQEGAGGAVLTQYF TGTGCCAGCAGCCAAGAGGGCGCCGGGGGGGCAGTTTTGACCCAGTACTTC
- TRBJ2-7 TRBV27 CASSSGEASYEQYF TGTGCCAGCAGTTCAGGGGAAGCCTCCTACGAGCAGTACTTC
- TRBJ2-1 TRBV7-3 CASSLAGSNEQFF TGTGCCAGCAGCTTAGCGGGGAGCAATGAGCAGTTCTTC
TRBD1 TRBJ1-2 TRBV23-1 CASSQGDSRGYGYTF TGCGCCAGCAGTCAAGGGGACAGCCGTGGCTATGGCTACACCTTC
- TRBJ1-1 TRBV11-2 CASSQSRAGNTEAFF TGTGCCAGCAGCCAAAGCCGGGCGGGGAACACTGAAGCTTTCTTT
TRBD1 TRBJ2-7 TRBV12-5 CASGPGQGKEQYF TGTGCTAGTGGTCCGGGACAGGGGAAGGAGCAGTACTTC
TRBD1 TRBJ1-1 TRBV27 CASSSGTGGTEAFF TGTGCCAGCAGTTCGGGGACAGGGGGGACTGAAGCTTTCTTT
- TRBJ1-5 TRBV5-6 CASSLGHNQPQHF TGTGCCAGCAGCTTGGGACACAATCAGCCCCAGCATTTT
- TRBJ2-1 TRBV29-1 CSVVWGDNEQFF TGCAGCGTTGTGTGGGGGGACAATGAGCAGTTCTTC
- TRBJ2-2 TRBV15 CATSRGGGSGELFF TGTGCCACCAGCAGAGGGGGGGGCTCCGGGGAGCTGTTTTTT
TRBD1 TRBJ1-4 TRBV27 CASSGQGPTNEKLFF TGTGCCAGCAGCGGACAGGGACCAACTAATGAAAAACTGTTTTTT